The present T cell receptor beta chain was sequenced within a study of identical twins. Study-level points and caveats: Cord blood's abundant beta clonotypes had fewer insertions, unlike memory repertoires.

This clonotype was seen at least ten times. What it binds is not known. CDR3 size: 13 residues. V lost 7 bases to trimming and J lost 6 bases, with 13 bases between them. A single record per CDR3 protein comes from TCRdb applying MiXCR to the 5' RACE reads. The table shows around 370,000 distinct CDR3 sequences, with approximately 8.8% occurring only once. Donors uniformly comprised healthy Caucasians. The source is a woman in her forties or fifties in good health. This chain connects TRBV12-3 or TRBV12-4 to TRBJ1-5, with a possible D match to TRBD1 (5 bases). Specimen: naive T cells sorted from blood. For the CDR3, the DNA is TGTGCCAGCACCCGGGGGGGGTTTCAGCCCCAGCATTTT. Translating it yields CASTRGGFQPQHF.